The 2 T cell receptor beta chains below were found in one sample sequenced in a study of identical twins. One entry per CDR3 protein results from TCRdb running MiXCR on the 5' RACE reads. Among 200,000 to 250,000 distinct CDR3 sequences, roughly an eighth were seen once, and the ten largest hold approximately 8.2%. The source material was memory (CD45RO+) T cells sorted from blood. Receptors were obtained from a woman between 18 and 29 years old in good health.

Comments on this clonotype: This could be a read error, since a much larger clone is one nucleotide away. The rearrangement joins TRBV5-6 to TRBJ2-7; 9 positions match TRBD1. The CDR3 covers 18 residues. The germline gives CDR1 SGHDT, CDR2 YYEEEE. The V segment lost 2 bases and the J segment 0 bases; nucleotides outside the gene matches: 12. The CDR3 is CASSFGFIYRGRSYEQYF. DNA of the CDR3: TGTGCCAGCAGCTTCGGGTTTATCTACAGGGGGCGCTCCTACGAGCAGTACTTC.

The chain combines TRBV6-1 with TRBJ1-4; D perhaps matches TRBD1 (5 bases). Trimming took off 7 bases at V and 7 bases at J, with 13 bases between the two ends. The CDR3 covers 13 residues. Looked up from germline, CDR1 is MNHNS and CDR2 is SASEGT. The CDR3 nucleotides read TGTGCCAGCATGGAGGGGAACGGTGAAAAACTGTTTTTT. It translates to CASMEGNGEKLFF.